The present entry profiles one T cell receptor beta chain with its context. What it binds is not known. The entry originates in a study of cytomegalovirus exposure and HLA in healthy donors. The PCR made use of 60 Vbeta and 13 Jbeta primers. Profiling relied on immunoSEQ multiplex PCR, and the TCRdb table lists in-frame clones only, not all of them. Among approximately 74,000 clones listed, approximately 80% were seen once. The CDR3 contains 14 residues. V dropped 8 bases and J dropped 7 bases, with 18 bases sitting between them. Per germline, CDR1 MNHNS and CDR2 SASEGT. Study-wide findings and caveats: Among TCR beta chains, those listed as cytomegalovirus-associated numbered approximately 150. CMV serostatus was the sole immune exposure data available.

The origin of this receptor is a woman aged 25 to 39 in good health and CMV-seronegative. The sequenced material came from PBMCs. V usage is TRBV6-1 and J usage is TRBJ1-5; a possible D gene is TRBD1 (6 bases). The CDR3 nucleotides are TGTGCCAGCGAGGCAGGGGCAGGGCGACAGCCCCAGCATTTT. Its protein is CASEAGAGRQPQHF.